The 25 T cell receptor beta chains listed next were all sequenced from one sample in a study of T cells after yellow fever vaccination. TCRdb ran MiXCR on the 5' RACE reads and lists one entry per CDR3 protein. The sample lists approximately 250,000 distinct CDR3 sequences, approximately 6.7% occurring once. This specimen consisted of CD4+ T cells sorted from PBMCs, obtained on the day of the yellow fever booster vaccination. All receptors come from a man younger than 45 who received the YFV17D yellow fever vaccine.

This clonotype has just a few counts. The J gene is TRBJ1-2, the V gene TRBV7-9, with D hard to call. V was cut by 6 bases and J by 8 bases, with 10 bases left in between. The CDR3 has 11 residues. Looked up from germline, CDR1 is SEHNR and CDR2 is FQNEAQ (reference sequence). CDR3: CASSPAGGYTF. CDR3 sequence (DNA): TGTGCCAGCAGTCCCGCCGGGGGCTACACCTTC. Filled out from reference TRBV7-9 and TRBJ1-2, the complete variable domain reads DTGVSQNPRHKITKRGQNVTFRCDPISEHNRLYWYRQTLGQGPEFLTYFQNEAQLEKSRLLSDRFSAERPKGSFSTLEIQRTEQGDSAMYLCASSPAGGYTFGSGTRLTVV.

This clonotype was observed many times. The chain is built from TRBV6-5 and TRBJ1-1, with D hard to call. The CDR3 has 14 residues. The V and J ends lost 0 bases and 3 bases respectively, with 8 bases between them. Germline V gene sequence: CDR1 MNHEY, CDR2 SVGAGI. The CDR3: CASSYSPADTEAFF. As DNA, the CDR3 is TGTGCCAGCAGTTACTCGCCAGCGGACACTGAAGCTTTCTTT.

Ten or more counts support this clonotype. The CDR3 sequence: CASKLAGGFETQYF. The DNA for the CDR3 is TGTGCCAGCAAGTTAGCGGGAGGGTTTGAGACCCAGTACTTC. This chain uses TRBV27 with TRBJ2-5, with TRBD2 matching over 11 bases. The V and J ends lost 7 bases and 5 bases, in that order; junction bases with no gene match: 6. Germline values: CDR1 MNHEY, CDR2 SMNVEV (reference sequence). The CDR3 loop spans 14 amino acids.

There are many counts of this clonotype. CDR3 sequence reads: CASSLVGGTETQYF. CDR3 bases: TGTGCCAGCAGCTTAGTAGGGGGAACAGAGACCCAGTACTTC. The chain uses TRBV7-9 and TRBJ2-5; D is possibly TRBD1 (6 bases). This CDR3 comprises 14 residues. Germline assignment: CDR1 SEHNR and CDR2 FQNEAQ (reference sequence). V was pared by 1 base and J by 4 bases, with 10 bases between.

This clonotype was detected only a few times. This chain joins TRBV20-1 and TRBJ2-7; possibly TRBD2 for D (6 bases). CDR1 and CDR2 (germline): DFQATT, SNEGSKA (reference sequence). CDR3 length equals 14 residues. The ends were cut back, 3 bases at V and 0 bases at J, with 12 bases in the middle. The CDR3 loop is CSASKLLASYEQYF. The CDR3 DNA sequence: TGCAGTGCTAGTAAACTACTAGCCTCCTACGAGCAGTACTTC.

This clonotype was observed at least ten times. The V gene is TRBV20-1, the J gene TRBJ2-3; D remains unclear. V was shortened by 3 bases and J by 6 bases, with 16 bases between the two germline ends. Per germline, CDR1 DFQATT and CDR2 SNEGSKA (reference sequence). This CDR3 has 14 amino acids. As DNA, the CDR3 is TGCAGTGCTAGTGGTTCTAACGGACGGGATACGCAGTATTTT. Amino acid sequence: CSASGSNGRDTQYF.

The chain combines TRBV20-1 with TRBJ1-5; D gene uncertain. This CDR3 is built from 15 residues. The germline CDR1 and CDR2 sequences are DFQATT and SNEGSKA (reference sequence). V lost 3 bases and J lost 4, with 16 bases in between. The CDR3: CSARSEKLPNQPQHF. In DNA form, the CDR3 reads TGCAGTGCTAGGTCCGAGAAGCTACCAAATCAGCCCCAGCATTTT.

This clonotype turned up a few times. The chain carries TRBV6-4 and TRBJ2-5, with 7 bases fitting TRBD1. CDR3 length equals 15 residues. From germline, CDR1 is MRHNA and CDR2 SNTAGT. J gave up 5 bases and V 0 bases, and 6 bases lay outside the gene matches. The CDR3 spells CASSDSNKGAETQYF. The CDR3 nucleotides are TGTGCCAGCAGTGACTCTAATAAGGGGGCGGAGACCCAGTACTTC.

This clonotype was observed many times. The chain combines TRBV9 with TRBJ1-2, with 9 bases identical to TRBD1. The CDR3 sequence is 13 residues long. Germline CDR1 is SGDLS and CDR2 is YYNGEE. Trimming removed 3 bases from V and 10 bases from J; junction bases left unmatched: 7. CDR3 in DNA: TGTGCCAGCAGCGGGCGGGACAGGGAGGACTACACCTTC. As protein: CASSGRDREDYTF.

There are a few counts of this clonotype. This chain joins TRBV12-3 or TRBV12-4 and TRBJ1-5; no reliable D call. Trimming took 1 base from V and 4 from J, leaving 8 bases between them. CDR3 length: 14 amino acids. The CDR3 sequence is CASSLEALNQPQHF. In nucleotides, the CDR3 is TGTGCCAGCAGTTTAGAGGCCCTGAATCAGCCCCAGCATTTT.

The chain uses TRBV7-2 and TRBJ2-3, with 9 bases aligning to TRBD2. The CDR3 loop spans 15 amino acids. CDR1 and CDR2 from the germline V gene are SGHTA and FQGNSA. Unmatched junction bases numbered 6, after V lost 6 bases and J lost 2 bases. CDR3 nucleotides: TGTGCCAGCAGGAGAGCGGGAGGAAACACAGATACGCAGTATTTT. The encoded protein is CASRRAGGNTDTQYF.

This clonotype was counted many times. The rearrangement joins TRBV15 to TRBJ2-3, with D possibly matching TRBD1 (6 bases). In germline, CDR1 is LNHNV, CDR2 YYDKDF (reference sequence). Trimming pared 6 bases from V and 0 bases from J, leaving 10 bases between. The CDR3 extends over 14 amino acids. The chain's CDR3 is CATSARGSTDTQYF. CDR3 DNA: TGTGCCACCAGTGCAAGGGGGAGCACAGATACGCAGTATTTT.

This clonotype came up a few times. The gene calls are TRBV20-1 and TRBJ2-5, with 10 bases fitting TRBD2. CDR3 length: 14 amino acids. CDR1 is DFQATT, CDR2 SNEGSKA, per germline (reference sequence). V lost 3 bases to trimming and J lost 6 bases; unmatched junction nucleotides: 7. CDR3 DNA sequence: TGCAGTGCTAGGAAAGCGGGGGGGGGGAAGACCCAGTACTTC. Translating it yields CSARKAGGGKTQYF.

There are many counts of this clonotype. The chain couples TRBV27 to TRBJ2-1; the D gene is possibly TRBD2 (5 bases). CDR1 and CDR2 (germline): MNHEY, SMNVEV (reference sequence). Trimming took 5 bases from V and 9 from J, leaving 17 bases between them. The CDR3 contains 14 residues. The CDR3 spells CASSIDRTHGEQFF. In nucleotides, the CDR3 is TGTGCCAGCAGTATCGATCGGACTCACGGTGAGCAGTTCTTC.

The J gene is TRBJ2-7, the V gene TRBV12-3 or TRBV12-4; D is unclear. Trimming removed 4 bases from V and 5 bases from J, with 9 bases in between. This CDR3 comprises 12 residues. CDR3 coding DNA: TGTGCCAGCAGTTGGGTTGGGAACGAGCAGTACTTC. This translates into CASSWVGNEQYF.

This clonotype was seen a few times. The chain carries TRBV6-2 or TRBV6-3 and TRBJ2-5, with a weak D call TRBD2 (5 bases). CDR1 is MNHEY and CDR2 is SVGEGT in the germline V gene. The ends were cut back, 0 bases at V and 4 bases at J, with 12 bases in the middle. The CDR3 contains 15 residues. The chain's CDR3 is CASSYSKGARETQYF. Written as DNA, the CDR3 is TGTGCCAGCAGTTACTCTAAGGGAGCGAGAGAGACCCAGTACTTC.

This clonotype has just a few counts. The chain recombines TRBV7-3 with TRBJ2-1; either TRBD1 or TRBD2 may fit D (5 bases each). CDR1 is SGHTA and CDR2 is FQGTGA in the germline V gene. The CDR3 length is 12 residues. Trimming stripped 6 bases from V and 5 bases from J, with 8 bases between. The DNA for the CDR3 is TGTGCCAGCAGGGGGGACGACAATGAGCAGTTCTTC. This sequence encodes CASRGDDNEQFF.

There are a few counts of this clonotype. The chain uses TRBV6-5 and TRBJ2-3, with a tentative D call TRBD2 (5 bases). CDR3 length equals 16 residues. V shed 6 bases and J shed 8 bases, with 24 bases lying between them. CDR1 is MNHEY and CDR2 is SVGAGI in the germline V gene. CDR3 nucleotide sequence: TGTGCCAGCAGCCGCAGGCAAGTGGGAGTTCCCTCTACGCAGTATTTT. Its translation: CASSRRQVGVPSTQYF.

This clonotype was seen a handful of times. V usage is TRBV14 and J usage is TRBJ2-3, with unresolved D. The CDR3 contains 16 residues. The V and J ends lost 0 bases and 2 bases respectively, with 12 bases between them. Per the germline V gene, CDR1 is SGHDN and CDR2 is FVKESK. CDR3 sequence: CASSQDFRAYTDTQYF. The CDR3, as DNA: TGTGCCAGCAGCCAAGACTTCCGGGCCTACACAGATACGCAGTATTTT.

There are many counts of this clonotype. The chain couples TRBV20-1 to TRBJ2-5; D possibly corresponds to TRBD1 (5 bases). Germline loops: CDR1 DFQATT, CDR2 SNEGSKA (reference sequence). The CDR3 length is 13 residues. V lost 0 bases to trimming and J lost 7 bases, with 12 bases between them. In DNA, the CDR3 is TGCAGTGCTAGAGATACAGGAGAAGGGACCCAGTACTTC. Translating gives CSARDTGEGTQYF.

The chain recombines TRBV7-9 with TRBJ2-1, with TRBD2 matching over 7 bases. Germline CDR1 and CDR2: SEHNR and FQNEAQ (reference sequence). Germline trimming cut 5 bases from V and 7 bases from J; bases unmatched to any gene: 17. The CDR3 has 17 residues. The chain's CDR3 is CASSPIVAAREGNEQFF. CDR3 nucleotide sequence: TGTGCCAGCAGCCCAATTGTAGCGGCCAGGGAGGGGAATGAGCAGTTCTTC.

The chain employs TRBV11-3 and TRBJ2-1; no reliable D call. The CDR3 consists of 13 residues. CDR1 is SGHNT and CDR2 is YENEEA in the germline V gene. Trimming stripped 5 bases from V and 10 bases from J, with 15 bases between. The DNA for the CDR3 is TGTGCCAGCAGCCTTTCCATCGAGGCGGAGCAGTTCTTC. It codes for CASSLSIEAEQFF.

This clonotype was seen more than once but under ten times. V and J are TRBV7-9 and TRBJ2-1, with D unclear. In germline, CDR1 is SEHNR, CDR2 FQNEAQ (reference sequence). Trimming pared 8 bases from V and 8 bases from J, leaving 10 bases between. There are 11 residues in the CDR3. The CDR3 coding sequence is TGTGCCAGCGGTCGGGCGTATGAGCAGTTCTTC. It encodes CASGRAYEQFF.

This clonotype was counted many times. This chain uses TRBV18 with TRBJ2-7, with D perhaps given as TRBD1 or TRBD2 (5 bases each). The CDR3 runs 17 residues. Germline CDR1 and CDR2: KGHSH and LQKENI. Trimming cost V 0 bases and J 2 bases, with 17 bases left between them. The CDR3 coding sequence is TGTGCCAGCTCACCACCGCGTCCTCAGGGCGGGCCCTACGAGCAGTACTTC. Translated, it gives CASSPPRPQGGPYEQYF.

This clonotype was found many times. This chain links TRBV7-2 with TRBJ2-5, with 13 bases fitting TRBD2. This CDR3 region has 15 residues. With 7 bases clipped from V and 4 bases from J, the junction kept 6 bases outside the gene matches. Germline V CDR1 and CDR2: SGHTA, FQGNSA. The CDR3 region is CASNGLAGVRETQYF. CDR3 coding DNA: TGTGCCAGCAACGGACTAGCGGGAGTTCGAGAGACCCAGTACTTC.